A single sample gave rise to the 14 T cell receptor beta chains below, sequenced in a study of CD8+ T cells in alopecia areata. Treatment of the sample: oral pan-JAK inhibitor, 5-10 mg twice daily. Reverse transcribed after extraction, RNA yielded cDNA as the sequencing template. Repertoires were generated with immunoSEQ multiplex PCR, while TCRdb's copy carries only in-frame clones and drops some. The repertoire holds fewer than 200,000 clones, with about 60% as singletons. The sequencing used CD8+ T cells sorted from blood, collected at week 24, from a patient treated with tofacitinib. Source of these receptors: a human donor with alopecia areata.

The genes are TRBV29-1 and TRBJ1-2, with D tentatively TRBD1 (5 bases). Trimming took 7 bases from V and 7 from J, leaving 19 bases between them. CDR3 size: 13 residues. Per the germline V gene, CDR1 is SQVTM and CDR2 is ANQGSEA. The DNA of the CDR3 is TGCAGCGAGCGCTCCGGGCCCCAGGGTGGCTACACCTTC. Its translation is CSERSGPQGGYTF.

The rearrangement uses TRBV29-1 and TRBJ2-1; no clear D gene. CDR1 is SQVTM, CDR2 ANQGSEA, per germline. Trimming took off 3 bases at V and 1 base at J, with 10 bases between the two ends. The CDR3 is 14 amino acids. CDR3 DNA sequence: TGCAGCGTTGATAAGGGTTTGTCCTACAATGAGCAGTTCTTC. This encodes CSVDKGLSYNEQFF.

The rearrangement joins TRBV4-2 to TRBJ2-5, with 8 bases aligning to TRBD2. J was trimmed by 7 bases and V by 1 base; bases with no gene match: 11. The CDR3 sequence is 16 residues long. Germline lookup yields CDR1 LGHNA and CDR2 YNFKEQ. The CDR3: CASSQASGGPRATQYF. DNA of the CDR3: TGTGCCAGCAGCCAAGCGAGCGGGGGACCTCGGGCGACCCAGTACTTC.

The table lists this clone with a few counts. This sample also contains other DNA sequences that code for the same CDR3. The rearrangement uses TRBV20-1 and TRBJ2-7, with D hard to call. Between the trimmed V and J ends, which lost 0 bases and 1 base, there was a span of 1 base. This CDR3 has 11 residues. Per the germline V gene, CDR1 is DFQATT and CDR2 is SNEGSKA (reference sequence). CDR3: CSARDSYEQYF. The CDR3 DNA is TGCAGTGCTAGAGATTCCTACGAGCAGTACTTC.

Here the CDR3 reads CASSDTNTGELFF. In DNA form, the CDR3 reads TGTGCCAGCAGCGACACCAACACCGGGGAGCTGTTTTTT. This rearrangement joins TRBV7-8 to TRBJ2-2; D not certain. V was cut by 5 bases and J by 2 bases, with 6 bases left in between. The CDR3 is 13 residues long. CDR1 is SGHVS and CDR2 is FQNEAQ in the germline V gene.

Only a few counts were recorded for this clone. The chain carries TRBV19 and TRBJ2-7; D is possibly TRBD2 (6 bases). This CDR3 has 11 residues. The V and J ends lost 6 bases and 7 bases respectively, with 10 bases between them. Per germline, CDR1 LNHDA and CDR2 SQIVND (reference sequence). The CDR3 sequence: CASRTGTEQYF. CDR3 DNA sequence: TGTGCCAGTAGGACCGGGACTGAGCAGTACTTC.

This chain connects TRBV11-2 to TRBJ2-1; D is perhaps TRBD1 or TRBD2 (6 bases each). There are 18 residues in the CDR3. The germline V gene encodes CDR1 SGHAT and CDR2 FQNNGV. Trimming took off 0 bases at V and 2 bases at J, with 17 bases between the two ends. Written as DNA, the CDR3 is TGTGCCAGCAGCTTAGATAGCGGAGGGGGGACCACCTACAATGAGCAGTTCTTC. It translates to CASSLDSGGGTTYNEQFF.

This clone was recorded once. This rearrangement joins TRBV7-8 to TRBJ2-7; D perhaps matches TRBD2 (6 bases). Germline V gene data show CDR1 as SGHVS and CDR2 as FQNEAQ. Trimming removed 5 bases from V and 2 bases from J, with 13 bases in between. This CDR3 has 14 amino acids. The CDR3 here is CASSPGDLAYEQYF. In DNA form, the CDR3 reads TGTGCCAGCAGCCCCGGGGACTTAGCCTACGAGCAGTACTTC.

A few counts support this clone. The chain is built from TRBV7-9 and TRBJ1-5; tentative D call: TRBD1 (6 bases). The CDR3 consists of 13 residues. The germline gives CDR1 SEHNR, CDR2 FQNEAQ (reference sequence). V lost 5 bases and J 6 bases, leaving 11 bases between the germline ends. The CDR3 DNA follows: TGTGCCAGCAGCCCCCAGGGGACTCAGCCCCAGCATTTT. This sequence encodes CASSPQGTQPQHF.

This clone was seen a few times. The chain has TRBV5-1 and TRBJ2-3; D perhaps matches TRBD2 (8 bases). Germline CDR1 and CDR2: SGHRS and YFSETQ. The CDR3 consists of 17 residues. V dropped 0 bases and J dropped 4 bases, with 18 bases sitting between them. The CDR3 reads CASSLEAGRGLADTQYF. Here the CDR3 DNA reads TGCGCCAGCAGCTTGGAGGCCGGGAGGGGGCTTGCAGATACGCAGTATTTT.

The genes are TRBV5-1 and TRBJ1-2, with 7 bases that match TRBD1. The J segment lost 4 bases and the V segment lost 4 bases, leaving 4 bases of the junction unmatched. The CDR3 extends over 13 amino acids. Germline values: CDR1 SGHRS, CDR2 YFSETQ. CDR3 DNA sequence: TGCGCCAGCAGCGGACAGGACAGCTATGGCTACACCTTC. It yields the protein CASSGQDSYGYTF. Together with reference TRBV5-1 and TRBJ1-2, the CDR3 gives the full variable domain: KAGVTQTPRYLIKTRGQQVTLSCSPISGHRSVSWYQQTPGQGLQFLFEYFSETQRNKGNFPGRFSGRQFSNSRSEMNVSTLELGDSALYLCASSGQDSYGYTFGSGTRLTVV.

This clone was seen a few times. The chain carries TRBV10-3 and TRBJ1-1; D perhaps matches TRBD1 (6 bases). This CDR3 comprises 11 residues. Germline V gives CDR1 ENHRY, CDR2 SYGVKD. CDR3: CATIGGTEAFF. The CDR3, as DNA: TGTGCTACCATAGGGGGCACTGAAGCTTTCTTT.

The chain combines TRBV10-3 with TRBJ1-1; TRBD1 aligns across 8 bases. Looked up from germline, CDR1 is ENHRY and CDR2 is SYGVKD. The CDR3 totals 15 residues. V was pared by 6 bases and J by 5 bases, with 11 bases of the junction left unmatched. The CDR3 protein is CAISPKDRGRTEAFF. The CDR3, as DNA: TGTGCCATCAGCCCCAAAGACAGGGGACGAACTGAAGCTTTCTTT.

This clone was picked up a small number of times. The CDR3 DNA reads as TGTGCCAGCAGCTTAGAGGGGACAGGGGCCTACGAGCAGTACTTC. Protein product: CASSLEGTGAYEQYF. The chain employs TRBV11-2 and TRBJ2-7; 10 bases match TRBD1. This CDR3 is built from 15 residues. Germline V CDR1 and CDR2: SGHAT, FQNNGV. Germline trimming cut 0 bases from V and 2 bases from J; bases unmatched to any gene: 1.